These 5 T cell receptor beta chains share one sample of origin, sequenced in a study of CD8 T cells in Susac syndrome. Random hexamers were used to reverse transcribe an amount of roughly 0.45 to 1 ug RNA. A single record per CDR3 protein comes from TCRdb applying MiXCR to the immunoSEQ multiplex PCR reads. Of hundreds of thousands of distinct CDR3 sequences listed, about 96% were seen once; the top ten hold less than 0.11%. Material: CD4+ T cells from PBMCs. The receptors shown here come from a human donor with Susac syndrome.

V gene TRBV28 combines with J gene TRBJ1-2, with D possibly being TRBD1 (5 bases). V dropped 10 bases and J dropped 2 bases, with 11 bases sitting between them. There are 12 residues in the CDR3. Per germline, CDR1 MDHEN and CDR2 SYDVKM. DNA of the CDR3: TGTGCCATATTGAGGGGAAACTATGGCTACACCTTC. Protein: CAILRGNYGYTF.

The chain is built from TRBV7-3 and TRBJ2-2; D might be TRBD2 (6 bases). V lost 5 bases to trimming and J lost 0 bases, with 10 bases between them. The CDR3 spans 15 residues. Germline CDR1 is SGHTA and CDR2 is FQGTGA. The CDR3 loop is CASSPDYANTGELFF. CDR3 DNA sequence: TGTGCCAGCAGCCCGGACTATGCGAACACCGGGGAGCTGTTTTTT.

The V gene is TRBV28, the J gene TRBJ2-7; D gene uncertain. Germline CDR1 reads MDHEN; CDR2 reads SYDVKM. Trimming took off 6 bases at V and 3 bases at J, with 15 bases between the two ends. The CDR3 extends over 14 amino acids. The CDR3 DNA reads as TGTGCCAGCAGGAGACGGGTCGCCGGCTACGAGCAGTACTTC. Encoded protein: CASRRRVAGYEQYF.

The rearrangement uses TRBV12-3 or TRBV12-4 and TRBJ1-2; D perhaps matches TRBD1 (6 bases). V lost 5 bases to trimming and J lost 7 bases, with 20 bases between them. This CDR3 has 15 amino acids. CDR3 residues: CASSPRNTGLGGYTF. Written as DNA, the CDR3 is TGTGCCAGCAGTCCCAGAAACACAGGGTTAGGTGGCTACACCTTC.

The chain couples TRBV28 to TRBJ1-2; possible D gene TRBD1, 5 bases. The CDR3 is 14 residues long. Germline V gives CDR1 MDHEN, CDR2 SYDVKM. Trimming took off 4 bases at V and 8 bases at J, with 17 bases between the two ends. The CDR3 loop reads CASSSPGTGRGYTF. CDR3 coding DNA: TGTGCCAGCAGTTCCCCCGGGACGGGAAGGGGCTACACCTTC.